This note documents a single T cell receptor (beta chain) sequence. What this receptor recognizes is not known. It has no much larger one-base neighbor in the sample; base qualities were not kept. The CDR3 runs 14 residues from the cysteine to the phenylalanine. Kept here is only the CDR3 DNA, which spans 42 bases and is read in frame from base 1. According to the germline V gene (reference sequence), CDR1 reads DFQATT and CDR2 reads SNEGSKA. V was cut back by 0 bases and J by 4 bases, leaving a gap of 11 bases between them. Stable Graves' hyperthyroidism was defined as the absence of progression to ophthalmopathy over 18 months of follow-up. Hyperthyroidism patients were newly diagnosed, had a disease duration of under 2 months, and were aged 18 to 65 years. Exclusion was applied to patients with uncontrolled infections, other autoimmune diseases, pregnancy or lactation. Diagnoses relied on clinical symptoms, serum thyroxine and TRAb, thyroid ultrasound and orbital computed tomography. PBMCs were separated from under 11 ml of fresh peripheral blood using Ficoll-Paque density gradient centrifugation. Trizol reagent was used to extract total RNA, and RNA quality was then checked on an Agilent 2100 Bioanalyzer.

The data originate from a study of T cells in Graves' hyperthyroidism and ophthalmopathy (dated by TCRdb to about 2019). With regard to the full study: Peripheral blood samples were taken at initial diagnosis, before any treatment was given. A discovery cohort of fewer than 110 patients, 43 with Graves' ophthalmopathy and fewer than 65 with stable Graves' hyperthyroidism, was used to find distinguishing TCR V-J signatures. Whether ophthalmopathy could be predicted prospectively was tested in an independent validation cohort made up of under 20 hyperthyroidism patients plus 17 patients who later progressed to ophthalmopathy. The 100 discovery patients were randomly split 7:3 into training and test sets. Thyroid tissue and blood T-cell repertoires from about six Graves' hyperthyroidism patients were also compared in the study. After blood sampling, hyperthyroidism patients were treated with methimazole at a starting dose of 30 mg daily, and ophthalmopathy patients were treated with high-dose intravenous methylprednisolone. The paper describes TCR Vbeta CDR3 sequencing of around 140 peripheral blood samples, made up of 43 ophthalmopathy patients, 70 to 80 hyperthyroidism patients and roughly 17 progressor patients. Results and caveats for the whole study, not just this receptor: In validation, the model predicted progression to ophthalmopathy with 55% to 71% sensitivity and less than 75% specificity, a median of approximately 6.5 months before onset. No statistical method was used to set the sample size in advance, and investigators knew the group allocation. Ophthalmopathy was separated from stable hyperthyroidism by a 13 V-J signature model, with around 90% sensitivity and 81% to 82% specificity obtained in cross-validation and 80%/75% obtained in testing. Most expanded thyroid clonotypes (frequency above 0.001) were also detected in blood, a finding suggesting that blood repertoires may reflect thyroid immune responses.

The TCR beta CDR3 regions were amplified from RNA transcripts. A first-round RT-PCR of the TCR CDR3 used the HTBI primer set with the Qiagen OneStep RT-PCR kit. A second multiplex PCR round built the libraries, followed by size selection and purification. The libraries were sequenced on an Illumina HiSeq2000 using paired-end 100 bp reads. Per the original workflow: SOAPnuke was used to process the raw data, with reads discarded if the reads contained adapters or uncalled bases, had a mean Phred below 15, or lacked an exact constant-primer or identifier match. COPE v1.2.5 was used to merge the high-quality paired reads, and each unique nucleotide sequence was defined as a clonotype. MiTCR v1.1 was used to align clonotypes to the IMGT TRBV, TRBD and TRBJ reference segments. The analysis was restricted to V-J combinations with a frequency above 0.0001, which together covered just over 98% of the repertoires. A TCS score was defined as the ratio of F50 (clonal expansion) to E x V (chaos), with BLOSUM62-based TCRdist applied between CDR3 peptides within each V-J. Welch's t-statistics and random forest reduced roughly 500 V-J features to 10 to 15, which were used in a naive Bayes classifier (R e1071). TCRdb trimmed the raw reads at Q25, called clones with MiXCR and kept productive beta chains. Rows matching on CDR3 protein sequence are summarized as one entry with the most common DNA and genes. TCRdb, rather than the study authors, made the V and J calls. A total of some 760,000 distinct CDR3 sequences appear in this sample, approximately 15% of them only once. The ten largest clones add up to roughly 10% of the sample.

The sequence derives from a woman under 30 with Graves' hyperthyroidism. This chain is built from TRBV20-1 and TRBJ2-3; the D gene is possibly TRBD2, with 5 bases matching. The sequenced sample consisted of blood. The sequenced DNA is TGCAGTGCTAGAGAGGAACTAGAAGCAGATACGCAGTATTTT. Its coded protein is CSAREELEADTQYF.